The present T cell receptor beta chain was sequenced within a study of technical replicates of blood from a few donors. Sequenced by immunoSEQ multiplex PCR; TCRdb stores in-frame clones only, minus some. This repertoire shows roughly 60,000 clones, less than 90% found once; its top ten account for about 4.8%. Per the germline V gene, CDR1 is KGHSH and CDR2 is LQKENI. J lost 4 bases, V lost 6 bases, and 4 bases had no gene match. The CDR3 runs 14 residues. The chain is built from TRBV18 and TRBJ2-7; 12 positions match TRBD1. This receptor was taken from a human donor in good health. Some clones in this sample may be carry-over from other donors' samples. Sequenced: PBMCs. In nucleotides, the CDR3 is TGTGCCAGCTCTACGGGACAGGGGGCTTACGAGCAGTACTTC. Protein sequence: CASSTGQGAYEQYF.